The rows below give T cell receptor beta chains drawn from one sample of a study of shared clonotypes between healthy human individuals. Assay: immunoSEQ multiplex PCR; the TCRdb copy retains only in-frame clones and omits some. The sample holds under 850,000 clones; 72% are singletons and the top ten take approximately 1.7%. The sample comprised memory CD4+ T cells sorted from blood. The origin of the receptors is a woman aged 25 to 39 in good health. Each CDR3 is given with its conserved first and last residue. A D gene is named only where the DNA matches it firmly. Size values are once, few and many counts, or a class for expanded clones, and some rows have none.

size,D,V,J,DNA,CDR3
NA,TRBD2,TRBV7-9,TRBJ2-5,TGTGCCAGCAGCTCCGATGGGCTAGCGGCCTACGGAGGGACCCAGTACTTC,CASSSDGLAAYGGTQYF
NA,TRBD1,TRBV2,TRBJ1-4,TGTGCCAGCACTGGGACAGGGGGCTATACTAATGAAAAACTGTTTTTT,CASTGTGGYTNEKLFF
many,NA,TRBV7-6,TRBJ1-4,TGTGCCAGCAGCCATACACGACAGTCTAATGAAAAACTGTTTTTT,CASSHTRQSNEKLFF
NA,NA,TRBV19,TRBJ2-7,TGTGCCAGTAGTCCCCAGGAGGGGGGACGCTACGAGCAGTACTTC,CASSPQEGGRYEQYF
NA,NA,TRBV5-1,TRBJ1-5,TGCGCCAGCAGTATTTCGGGGACGGAGCAGCCCCAGCATTTT,CASSISGTEQPQHF
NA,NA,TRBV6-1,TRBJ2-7,TGTGCCAGCAGTGTGGGCGGTAGCGGTAAGCAGTACTTC,CASSVGGSGKQYF
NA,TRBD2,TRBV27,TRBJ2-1,TGTGCCAGCAGTAACCGACTAGCTAGGAGCTCCTACAATGAGCAGTTCTTC,CASSNRLARSSYNEQFF
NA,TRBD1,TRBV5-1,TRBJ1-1,TGCGCCAGCAGCCCGGGACAGGGAGCCCGAGCTTTCTTT,CASSPGQGARAFF
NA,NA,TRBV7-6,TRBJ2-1,TGTGCCAGCAGCCCCCTGACTAGGTATGAGCAGTTCTTC,CASSPLTRYEQFF
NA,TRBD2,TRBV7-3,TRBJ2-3,TGTGCCAGCAGTCGGACTAGCGGGGGACTAAGCACAGATACGCAGTATTTT,CASSRTSGGLSTDTQYF
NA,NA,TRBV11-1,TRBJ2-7,TGTGCCAGCAGCTTAACCGACGAGCAGTACTTC,CASSLTDEQYF
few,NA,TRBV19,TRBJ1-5,TGTGCCAGTGTCAAAAACGGACGATCGGAAAATCAGCCCCAGCATTTT,CASVKNGRSENQPQHF
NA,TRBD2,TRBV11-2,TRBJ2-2,TGTGCCAGCAGCTCCCCAGGGAGGGAGAAGACCGGGGAGCTGTTTTTT,CASSSPGREKTGELFF
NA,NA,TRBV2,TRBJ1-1,TGTGCCAGCAGTGACCCTAACACTGAAGCTTTCTTT,CASSDPNTEAFF
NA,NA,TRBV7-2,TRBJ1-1,TGTGCCAGCAGCTGGGCCGATCGGAGCACTGAAGCTTTCTTT,CASSWADRSTEAFF
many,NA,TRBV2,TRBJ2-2,TGTGCCAGCAGACCACAGAACACCGGGGAGCTGTTTTTT,CASRPQNTGELFF
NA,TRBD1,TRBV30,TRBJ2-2,TGTGCCTGGGATCCCGGTATGGGACAGGGTCACGGGGAGCTGTTTTTT,CAWDPGMGQGHGELFF
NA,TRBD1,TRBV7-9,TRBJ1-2,TGTGCCAGCAGCTTAGCGCGGCAGGGGGCTCGGGATGGCTACACCTTC,CASSLARQGARDGYTF
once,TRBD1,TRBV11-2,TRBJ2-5,TGTGCCAGCAGCGGACGGACAGGGACCCAAGAGACCCAGTACTTC,CASSGRTGTQETQYF
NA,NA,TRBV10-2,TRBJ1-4,TGCGCCAGCAGTGATTCACGGGCTCCAAATGAAAAACTGTTTTTT,CASSDSRAPNEKLFF
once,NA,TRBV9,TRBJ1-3,TGTGCCAGCAGCTCAAGGGACACCATATATTTT,CASSSRDTIYF
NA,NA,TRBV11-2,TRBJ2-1,TGTGCCAGCAGCCTGTCGTCGGTTGTCAATGAGCAGTTCTTC,CASSLSSVVNEQFF
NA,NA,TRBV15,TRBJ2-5,TGTGCCACCAGTCCGACAAAGCAAATAGGGGAGACCCAGTACTTC,CATSPTKQIGETQYF
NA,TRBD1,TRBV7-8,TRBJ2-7,TGTGCCAGCAGCTTAGGGGGTTTTACAGGGGACTCCTACGAGCAGTACTTC,CASSLGGFTGDSYEQYF
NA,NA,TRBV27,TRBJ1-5,TGTGCCAGCAGTTTATCACCGGGAGTGAGCAATCAGCCCCAGCATTTT,CASSLSPGVSNQPQHF
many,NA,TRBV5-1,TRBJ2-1,TGCGCCAGCAGCTTGTCACCGATGACAGCCTCCTACAATGAGCAGTTCTTC,CASSLSPMTASYNEQFF
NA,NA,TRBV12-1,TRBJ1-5,TGTGCCAGCAGCAAGCACCAGGGTAGGGAGCCCCAGCATTTT,CASSKHQGREPQHF
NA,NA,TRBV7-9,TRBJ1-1,TGTGCCAGCAGCTTAGTGGGAGGGTCGGGCACTGAAGCTTTCTTT,CASSLVGGSGTEAFF
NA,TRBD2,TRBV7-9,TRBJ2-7,TGTGCCAGCAGCTTTACTAGCGGCCTGGCCTTGCAGTACTTC,CASSFTSGLALQYF
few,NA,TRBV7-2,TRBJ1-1,TGTGCCAGCAGCCAGGAGGGCTACACTGAAGCTTTCTTT,CASSQEGYTEAFF
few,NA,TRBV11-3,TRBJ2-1,TGTGCCAGCAGCTCCGAAAGTGGATACAATGAGCAGTTCTTC,CASSSESGYNEQFF
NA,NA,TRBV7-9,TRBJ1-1,TGTGCCAGCAGCTTTACGCCTAAGCCGTTCATGAACACTGAAGCTTTCTTT,CASSFTPKPFMNTEAFF
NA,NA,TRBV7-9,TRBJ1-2,TGTGCCAGCAGCTTCGGAGAGACTTATGGCTACACCTTC,CASSFGETYGYTF
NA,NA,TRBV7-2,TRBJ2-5,TGTGCCAGCAGCTTTTGGGGGGCAGGGGAGACCCAGTACTTC,CASSFWGAGETQYF
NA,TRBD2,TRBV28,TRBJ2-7,TGTGCCAGCAGTTCCTCGGGACTAGCGGGATCCTACGAGCAGTACTTC,CASSSSGLAGSYEQYF
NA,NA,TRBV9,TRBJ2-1,TGTGCCAGCACCAGGGATGGCTATGAGCAGTTCTTC,CASTRDGYEQFF
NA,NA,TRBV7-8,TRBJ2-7,TGTGCCAGCAACCCGGGGACAGCGGGCAACACCTACGAGCAGTACTTC,CASNPGTAGNTYEQYF
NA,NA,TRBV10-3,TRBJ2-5,TGTGCCATCAGTGAGGGGAACAGACAAGAGACCCAGTACTTC,CAISEGNRQETQYF
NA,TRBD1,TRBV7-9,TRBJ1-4,TGTGCCAGCAGCCTCGACAGGGAGGGTAGCGAAAAACTGTTTTTT,CASSLDREGSEKLFF
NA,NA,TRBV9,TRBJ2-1,TGTGCCAGCAGCTCCCCGGTGGGCGGCATCTCCTACAATGAGCAGTTCTTC,CASSSPVGGISYNEQFF
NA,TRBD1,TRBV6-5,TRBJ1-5,TGTGCCAGCAGCTCAGGGGGGTATAGCAATCAGCCCCAGCATTTT,CASSSGGYSNQPQHF
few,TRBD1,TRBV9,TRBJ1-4,TGTGCCAGCAGCGTAGGGATGACAGGGCGGGGTGAAAAACTGTTTTTT,CASSVGMTGRGEKLFF
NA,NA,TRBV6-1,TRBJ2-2,TGTGCCAGCAGTGTGGGTTTCACCGGGGAGCTGTTTTTT,CASSVGFTGELFF
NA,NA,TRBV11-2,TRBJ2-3,TGTGCCAGCAGTCGCGGCCCGGCCACAGATACGCAGTATTTT,CASSRGPATDTQYF
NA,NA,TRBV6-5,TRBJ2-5,TGTGCCAGCAGTTACTCGTTGGGGGGCTACCAAGAGACCCAGTACTTC,CASSYSLGGYQETQYF
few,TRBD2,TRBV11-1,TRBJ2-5,TGTGCCAGCAGCCCCGGACTAGCGGACCAAGAGACCCAGTACTTC,CASSPGLADQETQYF
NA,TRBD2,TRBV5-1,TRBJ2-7,TGCGCCAGCAGCGGGACTAGCGGGAGCTCCAACGAGCAGTACTTC,CASSGTSGSSNEQYF
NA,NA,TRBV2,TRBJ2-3,TGTGCCAGCAGCGAAAATTCAGATACGCAGTATTTT,CASSENSDTQYF
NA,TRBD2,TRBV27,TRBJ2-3,TGTGCCAGCAGTTCGTGGGGACTAGCGGACTACACAGATACGCAGTATTTT,CASSSWGLADYTDTQYF
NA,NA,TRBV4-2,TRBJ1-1,TGTGCCAGTCGGGGGGCATGGGGGACTGAAGCTTTCTTT,CASRGAWGTEAFF
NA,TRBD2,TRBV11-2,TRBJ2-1,TGTGCCAGCAGCTCAATTAGCGGGAGGAGGGGCAATGAGCAGTTCTTC,CASSSISGRRGNEQFF
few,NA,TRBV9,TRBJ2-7,TGTGCCAGCAGCGTAGACACGTTCTCCTACGAGCAGTACTTC,CASSVDTFSYEQYF
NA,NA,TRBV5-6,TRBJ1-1,TGTGCCAGCAGCTTGTTAGGAGGGGAGGCCACTGAAGCTTTCTTT,CASSLLGGEATEAFF
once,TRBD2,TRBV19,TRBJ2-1,TGTGCCAGTATTACAAACGCGGGAGGGTCGAATGAGCAGTTCTTC,CASITNAGGSNEQFF
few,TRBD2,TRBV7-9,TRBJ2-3,TGTGCCAGCAGAAGGAGCGGGAGTTGGAGCACAGATACGCAGTATTTT,CASRRSGSWSTDTQYF